The 28 T cell receptor beta chains below were found in one sample sequenced in a study of blood T cell repertoires in COVID-19. TCRdb keeps only in-frame clones here, not all; method: immunoSEQ multiplex PCR. The table lists some 64,000 clones, 79% of them singletons. Sequenced material: peripheral blood. Every receptor here comes from an older woman with acute or convalescent COVID-19.

J is TRBJ2-7 and V is TRBV7-6; 8 bases line up with TRBD1. The CDR3 loop spans 15 amino acids. CDR1 and CDR2 (germline): SGHVS, FNYEAQ. Trimming removed 3 bases from V and 6 bases from J; junction bases left unmatched: 10. CDR3 DNA: TGTGCCAGCAGCTTTTCGGCAGGGGGCGAGGGCGAGCAGTACTTC. Translated: CASSFSAGGEGEQYF.

This sequence joins TRBV28 and TRBJ1-2; D gene ambiguous. V was shortened by 3 bases and J by 8 bases, with 10 bases between the two germline ends. This CDR3 contains 12 residues. Germline loops: CDR1 MDHEN, CDR2 SYDVKM. This CDR3 reads CASSLIQSGYTF. As DNA, the CDR3 is TGTGCCAGCAGTTTGATACAGAGCGGCTACACCTTC.

This sequence joins TRBV6-5 and TRBJ1-1, with D uncertain. This CDR3 spans 15 amino acids. The germline CDR1 and CDR2 sequences are MNHEY and SVGAGI. Trimming shortened V by 6 bases and J by 0 bases, and 14 bases separated the two germline ends. This CDR3 reads CASSRFVQMNTEAFF. The CDR3 DNA reads as TGTGCCAGCAGCCGCTTTGTGCAGATGAACACTGAAGCTTTCTTT.

V usage is TRBV6-2 or TRBV6-3 and J usage is TRBJ2-5, with a possible D match to TRBD2 (6 bases). This CDR3 has 15 amino acids. Germline lookup yields CDR1 MNHEY and CDR2 SVGEGT. The ends were cut back, 0 bases at V and 3 bases at J, with 11 bases in the middle. This CDR3 reads CASSYSMTGEETQYF. The CDR3 coding sequence is TGTGCCAGCAGTTACTCGATGACGGGAGAAGAGACCCAGTACTTC.

This chain uses TRBV27 with TRBJ1-2, with a possible D match to TRBD1 (5 bases). Germline loops: CDR1 MNHEY, CDR2 SMNVEV (reference sequence). This CDR3 contains 15 residues. V lost 3 bases, J lost 5 bases, and 16 bases lay in between. Here the CDR3 reads CASSFFQGVGYGYTF. CDR3 coding DNA: TGTGCCAGCAGTTTTTTCCAGGGCGTCGGATATGGCTACACCTTC.

The J gene is TRBJ1-2, the V gene TRBV5-1, with D possibly TRBD1 on 6 matching bases. This CDR3 is 16 amino acids long. Between the trimmed V and J ends, which lost 4 bases and 1 base, there was a span of 17 bases. Germline CDR1 SGHRS, CDR2 YFSETQ. The CDR3 region is CASSPGGASVNYGYTF. The DNA of the CDR3 is TGCGCCAGCAGCCCCGGGGGGGCTAGTGTTAACTATGGCTACACCTTC.

The chain combines TRBV6-2 or TRBV6-3 with TRBJ2-7, with D unclear. V was pared by 2 bases and J by 2 bases, with 7 bases between. This CDR3 is 13 amino acids long. The V gene's germline CDR1 is MNHEY and CDR2 SVGEGT. In nucleotides, the CDR3 is TGTGCCAGCAGTTACACGGTCCCCTACGAGCAGTACTTC. It yields the protein CASSYTVPYEQYF.

In this sample, this clone turned up a few times. This chain joins TRBV6-1 and TRBJ2-2; D unclear. The germline V gene has CDR1 MNHNS and CDR2 SASEGT. The CDR3 sequence is 15 residues long. V lost 1 base to trimming and J lost 6 bases, with 12 bases between them. CDR3 amino acids: CASSEDGSYPGELFF. DNA for the CDR3: TGTGCCAGCAGTGAAGATGGCTCTTATCCCGGGGAGCTGTTTTTT.

This rearrangement joins TRBV5-1 to TRBJ2-3, with 9 bases that match TRBD2. The CDR3 is made up of 15 amino acids. V lost 6 bases to trimming and J lost 4 bases; unmatched junction nucleotides: 9. Germline CDR1 reads SGHRS; CDR2 reads YFSETQ. CDR3 nucleotides: TGCGCCAGCAATCCGGTAGCGGGGGAGGCAGATACGCAGTATTTT. Encoded protein: CASNPVAGEADTQYF.

The V call is TRBV2, the J call TRBJ2-5; tentative D call: TRBD1 (5 bases). CDR1 is SNHLY, CDR2 FYNNEI, per germline. CDR3 length: 14 residues. Trimming took 2 bases from V and 4 from J, leaving 11 bases between them. CDR3 protein: CASSERVQGETQYF. The CDR3 nucleotides are TGTGCCAGCAGTGAAAGGGTGCAGGGAGAGACCCAGTACTTC.

Only a few counts were recorded for this clone. The V call is TRBV7-8, the J call TRBJ1-1; D is ambiguous. CDR1 is SGHVS, CDR2 FQNEAQ, per germline. V lost 2 bases, J lost 2 bases, and 15 bases lay in between. This CDR3 is 16 amino acids long. The CDR3 sequence: CASSLNLAEQNTEAFF. In nucleotides, the CDR3 is TGTGCCAGCAGCTTAAATCTTGCAGAACAAAACACTGAAGCTTTCTTT.

J is TRBJ1-3 and V is TRBV6-5; D ambiguous. This CDR3 is 16 amino acids long. CDR1 and CDR2 (germline): MNHEY, SVGAGI. Trimming left V 0 bases short and J 0 bases short, with 9 bases between. The CDR3 nucleotides read TGTGCCAGCAGTTACTCGGTGACTTCCTCTGGAAACACCATATATTTT. It encodes CASSYSVTSSGNTIYF.

This chain joins TRBV18 and TRBJ2-1; 11 nucleotides agree with TRBD2. Losses at the gene ends were 0 bases for V and 5 bases for J; bases not matched to a gene: 3. Germline V lookup: CDR1 KGHSH, CDR2 LQKENI. This CDR3 spans 16 amino acids. CDR3 in amino acids: CASSPPSSGGHNEQFF. CDR3 coding DNA: TGTGCCAGCTCACCACCGTCTAGCGGGGGGCACAATGAGCAGTTCTTC.

The chain links TRBV2 to TRBJ1-6, with 9 nucleotides matching TRBD1. The V and J ends lost 7 bases and 7 bases, in that order; junction bases with no gene match: 2. Germline lookup yields CDR1 SNHLY and CDR2 FYNNEI. The CDR3 length is 13 residues. The CDR3 sequence is CASTGQGNSPLHF. The CDR3 DNA reads TGTGCCAGCACGGGACAGGGCAATTCACCCCTCCACTTT.

This CDR3 is CASTYPRAFF. The CDR3 DNA reads TGTGCCAGCACCTATCCACGGGCTTTCTTT. This rearrangement joins TRBV12-3 or TRBV12-4 to TRBJ1-1; D gene uncertain. CDR3 size: 10 residues. V was trimmed by 7 bases and J by 11 bases, leaving 11 bases between them.

The V call is TRBV11-1, the J call TRBJ2-3, with 10 bases fitting TRBD2. J was trimmed by 1 base and V by 5 bases; bases with no gene match: 3. From germline, CDR1 is SGHAT and CDR2 FQDESV (reference sequence). This CDR3 comprises 15 residues. CDR3 nucleotides: TGTGCCAGCAGCCCCGGGACTAGCGGCACAGATACGCAGTATTTT. Encoded protein: CASSPGTSGTDTQYF.

The genes are TRBV5-4 and TRBJ2-5; D perhaps matches TRBD1 (6 bases). The V and J ends lost 0 bases and 1 base respectively, with 13 bases between them. The CDR3 is made up of 16 amino acids. Germline assignment: CDR1 SGHNT and CDR2 YYREEE (reference sequence). Here the CDR3 reads CASSLGGTGSQETQYF. CDR3 nucleotide sequence: TGTGCCAGCAGCTTGGGAGGAACAGGGTCCCAAGAGACCCAGTACTTC.

V gene TRBV28 combines with J gene TRBJ2-5, with 8 bases lining up with TRBD2. The CDR3 runs 14 residues. Germline values: CDR1 MDHEN, CDR2 SYDVKM. The V and J ends lost 6 bases and 5 bases, in that order; junction bases with no gene match: 8. The CDR3 reads CASRTQGGGETQYF. Written as DNA, the CDR3 is TGTGCCAGCAGAACCCAGGGCGGGGGGGAGACCCAGTACTTC.

V gene TRBV27 combines with J gene TRBJ2-3; 10 nucleotides agree with TRBD2. The ends lost 7 bases at V and 6 bases at J; junction bases unmatched: 4. Germline values: CDR1 MNHEY, CDR2 SMNVEV (reference sequence). The CDR3 consists of 13 residues. This chain's CDR3 is CASNSGGRDTQYF. The CDR3 DNA follows: TGTGCCAGCAATAGCGGGGGGAGGGATACGCAGTATTTT.

This chain uses TRBV5-1 with TRBJ2-2; 9 nucleotides agree with TRBD1. The J segment lost 1 base and the V segment lost 4 bases, leaving 2 bases of the junction unmatched. The germline V gene has CDR1 SGHRS and CDR2 YFSETQ. The CDR3 is 15 residues long. The CDR3: CASSQGQGNTGELFF. CDR3 DNA: TGCGCCAGCAGCCAGGGACAGGGGAACACCGGGGAGCTGTTTTTT.

The CDR3 DNA reads TGTGCTAGTGGTCCCGAAACCAGGAGGGAGCAGTTCTTC. Its protein is CASGPETRREQFF. The chain couples TRBV12-5 to TRBJ2-1; a possible D gene is TRBD2 (5 bases). The CDR3 has 13 amino acids. Trimming cost V 5 bases and J 10 bases, with 15 bases left between them. The germline V gene encodes CDR1 LGHNT and CDR2 FRNRAP. The full variable domain, completed using reference TRBV12-5 and TRBJ2-1, is DARVTQTPRHKVTEMGQEVTMRCQPILGHNTVFWYRQTMMQGLELLAYFRNRAPLDDSGMPKDRFSAEMPDATLATLKIQPSEPRDSAVYFCASGPETRREQFFGPGTRLTVL.

The chain joins TRBV4-1 to TRBJ1-2, with D tentatively TRBD1 (5 bases). The CDR3 is 14 residues long. Germline assignment: CDR1 MGHRA and CDR2 YSYEKL. Trimming stripped 1 base from V and 6 bases from J, with 12 bases between. The CDR3 nucleotides read TGCGCCAGCAGCCAAGGCGTGTGGGGGGATGGCTACACCTTC. As protein: CASSQGVWGDGYTF.

The gene calls are TRBV3-1 (or the pseudogene TRBV3-2) and TRBJ1-3; no definite D call. The V gene lost 0 bases and the J gene lost 2 bases, with 14 bases spanning the gap. Germline values: CDR1 LGHDT, CDR2 YNNKEL (reference sequence). The length of the CDR3 is 17 residues. The CDR3: CASSQEMGSPTGNTIYF. CDR3 nucleotides: TGTGCCAGCAGCCAAGAAATGGGGAGTCCCACTGGAAACACCATATATTTT.

CDR3 sequence reads: CASSQDRGWGNTEAFF. CDR3 nucleotide sequence: TGTGCCAGCAGCCAAGATAGGGGGTGGGGGAACACTGAAGCTTTCTTT. The genes are TRBV4-2 and TRBJ1-1; tentatively, D is TRBD1 (6 bases). Germline loops: CDR1 LGHNA, CDR2 YNFKEQ. Trimming removed 0 bases from V and 1 base from J, with 12 bases in between. This CDR3 comprises 16 residues.

This clone was detected only a few times. The J gene is TRBJ1-4, the V gene TRBV25-1; D may be TRBD1 (6 bases). The V and J ends lost 0 bases and 8 bases respectively, with 22 bases between them. Germline values: CDR1 MGHDK, CDR2 SYGVNS. The CDR3 has 18 residues. The CDR3 nucleotides read TGTGCCAGCAGTGAATATCCGCTTTCGACAGGATCAGGCGAAAAACTGTTTTTT. Amino acid sequence: CASSEYPLSTGSGEKLFF.

As for this clone: A much larger clone lies a single base off, so this may be a read error. This rearrangement joins TRBV4-3 to TRBJ2-1, with a tentative D call TRBD2 (7 bases). The length of the CDR3 is 15 residues. Germline V gene data show CDR1 as LGHNA and CDR2 as YSLEER. V lost 3 bases and J 11 bases, leaving 20 bases between the germline ends. CDR3 nucleotides: TGCGCCAGCAGCCATGCCCTGGGGGGGCTGAATAAGCAGTTCTTC. Protein: CASSHALGGLNKQFF.

The J gene is TRBJ2-4, the V gene TRBV4-3; no definite D call. The CDR3 is made up of 13 amino acids. The ends were cut back, 0 bases at V and 7 bases at J, with 7 bases in the middle. Germline V lookup: CDR1 LGHNA, CDR2 YSLEER. The CDR3 DNA sequence: TGCGCCAGCAGCCAAGACACATGGAACATTCAGTACTTC. Translating it yields CASSQDTWNIQYF.

V and J are TRBV7-3 and TRBJ2-3; 7 bases agree with TRBD1. J gave up 4 bases and V 3 bases, and 1 base lay outside the gene matches. Germline lookup yields CDR1 SGHTA and CDR2 FQGTGA. The length of the CDR3 is 13 residues. CDR3 residues: CASSFQGADTQYF. CDR3 nucleotide sequence: TGTGCCAGCAGCTTCCAGGGGGCAGATACGCAGTATTTT. The full variable domain, rest sourced from reference TRBV7-3 and TRBJ2-3, is GAGVSQTPSNKVTEKGKYVELRCDPISGHTALYWYRQSLGQGPEFLIYFQGTGAADDSGLPNDRFFAVRPEGSVSTLKIQRTERGDSAVYLCASSFQGADTQYFGPGTRLTVL.